This T cell receptor beta chain was identified during a study of OX40 agonist ivuxolimab in advanced cancers. The overall study: Dosing consisted of intravenous ivuxolimab at 0.01 to 10 mg/kg every 2 weeks.

Study-level findings and limits: With doses of 0.1 to 3.0 mg/kg, CD4+ and CD8+ blood T cells had undergone clonal expansion by week 6.

Trimming cost V 9 bases and J 8 bases; bases outside gene matches: 16. The CDR3 sequence is 14 residues long. Per germline, CDR1 SGHRS and CDR2 YFSETQ. Some clones are missing from TCRdb's copy, which holds only in-frame ones; the method was immunoSEQ multiplex PCR. The profile covers around 72,000 clones, with approximately 89% appearing a single time and around 2.2% taken by the ten largest. About this clone: Its antigen is as yet unknown.

This chain links TRBV5-1 with TRBJ1-2, with 7 bases matching TRBD1. The receptor was derived from an adult with an advanced solid tumor such as melanoma, head and neck, liver or kidney cancer. Here the sequenced sample was CD4+ or CD8+ T cells sorted from blood, taken in a trial of the OX40 agonist ivuxolimab. The CDR3, as DNA: TGCGCCACCTCCCAATCCCCAGGGGGTACAGGCTACACCTTC. Its translation is CATSQSPGGTGYTF.